This TCR beta chain was found in a study of fetal regulatory T cell absence and autoimmunity. The overall study: Without clinical diabetes, IPEX patients showed exocrine pancreas autoimmunity.

Study outcomes and limitations: Antigen-driven pancreatic autoimmunity before birth in IPEX was inferred from oligoclonal enrichment. Compared with cord blood, pancreas showed oligoclonal TCR enrichment, some clones over 95-fold.

Per the germline V gene, CDR1 is MGHDK and CDR2 is SYGVNS. This CDR3 comprises 15 residues. The germline V and J ends were trimmed by 3 bases and 0 bases, with 11 bases remaining between them. The survey-level immunoSEQ assay was used. This table comes from immunoSEQ multiplex PCR, and its TCRdb copy is limited to in-frame clones, with some not included. The sample contains around 100,000 clones, 72% of which appear only once. Comments on this clone: Its antigen is undetermined.

The V gene is TRBV25-1, the J gene TRBJ1-2, with D possibly matching TRBD1 (5 bases). Sequencing was done on a sample of pancreas tissue. This clonotype originated in a male donor with IPEX syndrome. The CDR3 is CASSDWGQANYGYTF. CDR3 DNA sequence: TGTGCCAGCAGTGACTGGGGCCAAGCTAACTATGGCTACACCTTC.